Below are 27 T cell receptor beta chains sequenced from a single sample in a study of long-term antiretroviral therapy in people with HIV. The assay, immunoSEQ v3.0, was run at survey level. Profiling relied on immunoSEQ multiplex PCR, and the TCRdb table lists in-frame clones only, not all of them. Counted here are around 30,000 clones, 96% occurring once; the ten biggest clones make up 2.4%. This material consisted of unsorted PBMCs, taken 6.6 years after starting antiretroviral therapy. The source of these receptors is a young man with HIV.

DNA for the CDR3: TGCGCCAGCAGCCAAGACGGAAGGTCTAATCAGCCCCAGCATTTT. As protein: CASSQDGRSNQPQHF. The rearrangement joins TRBV4-3 to TRBJ1-5; unclear D gene. Trimming cost V 0 bases and J 4 bases, with 10 bases left between them. The CDR3 is 15 residues long. Germline CDR1 is LGHNA and CDR2 is YSLEER.

This chain joins TRBV6-1 and TRBJ1-2; 9 bases are shared with TRBD1. Germline lookup yields CDR1 MNHNS and CDR2 SASEGT. The CDR3 has 14 residues. J was trimmed by 4 bases and V by 2 bases; bases with no gene match: 2. CDR3 loop: CASSEQTGGYGYTF. The CDR3 DNA follows: TGTGCCAGCAGTGAACAGACAGGGGGCTATGGCTACACCTTC.

The chain carries TRBV19 and TRBJ2-1, with 10 bases that match TRBD2. Trimming cost V 7 bases and J 3 bases; bases outside gene matches: 6. CDR1 is LNHDA, CDR2 SQIVND, per germline (reference sequence). This CDR3 contains 15 residues. The CDR3 nucleotides are TGTGCCAGTAAGAAAGCGGGAGGGTTCTACAATGAGCAGTTCTTC. It specifies CASKKAGGFYNEQFF.

The J gene is TRBJ2-5, the V gene TRBV4-3; D could derive from TRBD1 or TRBD2 (6 bases each). Germline V gene data show CDR1 as LGHNA and CDR2 as YSLEER. The CDR3 totals 18 residues. Trimming shortened V by 5 bases and J by 2 bases, and 24 bases separated the two germline ends. The CDR3 spells CASSYNPQPGGRQETQYF. The CDR3 nucleotides read TGCGCCAGCAGCTATAACCCCCAGCCCGGGGGCCGGCAAGAGACCCAGTACTTC.

V and J are TRBV27 and TRBJ2-7; D might be TRBD1 or TRBD2, each matching 5 bases. In germline, CDR1 is MNHEY, CDR2 SMNVEV (reference sequence). Trimming took off 11 bases at V and 5 bases at J, with 19 bases between the two ends. This CDR3 has 13 residues. CDR3 sequence: CAGAGAGENEQYF. DNA for the CDR3: TGTGCCGGCGCCGGGGCCGGGGAGAACGAGCAGTACTTC.

J is TRBJ2-4 and V is TRBV29-1, with D uncertain. CDR1 and CDR2 from the germline V gene are SQVTM and ANQGSEA. V was cut by 4 bases and J by 11 bases, with 12 bases left in between. The CDR3 spans 11 residues. CDR3 residues: CSVVEFNFQYF. The CDR3 DNA reads TGCAGCGTTGTCGAATTTAATTTTCAGTACTTC. The complete variable domain, with remaining parts taken from reference TRBV29-1 and TRBJ2-4, reads SAVISQKPSRDICQRGTSLTIQCQVDSQVTMMFWYRQQPGQSLTLIATANQGSEATYESGFVIDKFPISRPNLTFSTLTVSNMSPEDSSIYLCSVVEFNFQYFGAGTRLSVL.

The chain joins TRBV5-1 to TRBJ2-5; TRBD1 might be the D (6 bases). Germline V CDR1 and CDR2: SGHRS, YFSETQ. V was pared by 0 bases and J by 1 base, with 7 bases between. This CDR3 has 14 amino acids. The CDR3 sequence is CASSLGGGQETQYF. The DNA of the CDR3 is TGCGCCAGCAGCTTGGGAGGGGGCCAAGAGACCCAGTACTTC.

The V and J genes are TRBV18 and TRBJ1-1; D is possibly TRBD1 (5 bases). CDR3 size: 15 residues. Germline assignment: CDR1 KGHSH and CDR2 LQKENI. V gave up 6 bases and J gave up 1 base, with 15 bases separating them. The CDR3 nucleotides read TGTGCCAGCTCTCCTAGGACAAGAGGGAACACTGAAGCTTTCTTT. Its protein product is CASSPRTRGNTEAFF.

The chain carries TRBV18 and TRBJ1-3; 7 bases are a match to TRBD1. The germline V gene encodes CDR1 KGHSH and CDR2 LQKENI. The CDR3 runs 16 residues. The junction had 2 bases not matched to a gene; V was cut back by 0 bases and J by 0 bases. The CDR3 region is CASSPPRDSSGNTIYF. The CDR3 DNA is TGTGCCAGCTCACCACCCCGGGACAGCTCTGGAAACACCATATATTTT.

The chain links TRBV28 to TRBJ2-5; D possibly uses TRBD1 or TRBD2 (5 bases each). The CDR3 runs to 13 residues. Germline values: CDR1 MDHEN, CDR2 SYDVKM. Trimming took off 10 bases at V and 1 base at J, with 13 bases between the two ends. The CDR3 DNA is TGTGCCACCATGGGACGGGGCCAAGAGACCCAGTACTTC. It yields the protein CATMGRGQETQYF.

This chain uses TRBV9 with TRBJ1-2; the D gene is possibly TRBD1 (5 bases). V lost 3 bases and J lost 8, with 20 bases in between. Germline CDR1 SGDLS, CDR2 YYNGEE. The length of the CDR3 is 15 residues. CDR3: CASSAPRGGGFGYTF. DNA for the CDR3: TGTGCCAGCAGCGCTCCAAGGGGTGGGGGATTCGGCTACACCTTC.

The rearrangement uses TRBV4-3 and TRBJ2-7; D assignment may be TRBD1 or TRBD2 (5 bases each). The V and J ends lost 4 bases and 1 base respectively, with 14 bases between them. The CDR3 contains 15 residues. Per germline, CDR1 LGHNA and CDR2 YSLEER. This CDR3 reads CASSRFRDGSYEQYF. The DNA for the CDR3 is TGCGCCAGCAGCCGCTTCCGGGACGGGTCCTACGAGCAGTACTTC.

The J gene is TRBJ2-3, the V gene TRBV4-3; D not certain. V lost 1 base and J lost 2, with 16 bases in between. The CDR3 extends over 17 amino acids. Germline CDR1 reads LGHNA; CDR2 reads YSLEER. DNA of the CDR3: TGCGCCAGCAGCCAAGTTGTTGCAATAGGAAACACAGATACGCAGTATTTT. It encodes CASSQVVAIGNTDTQYF.

The chain recombines TRBV6-6 with TRBJ1-3; no clear D gene. CDR3 size: 16 residues. Trimming removed 5 bases from V and 4 bases from J, with 18 bases in between. CDR1 MNHNY and CDR2 SVGAGI come from the germline V gene (reference sequence). CDR3 DNA sequence: TGTGCCAGCAGTCAACCCCACCGGGAACGCGGAAACACCATATATTTT. This translates into CASSQPHRERGNTIYF.

The gene calls are TRBV9 and TRBJ2-7; 14 bases are shared with TRBD2. The CDR3 runs 16 residues. Germline V CDR1 and CDR2: SGDLS, YYNGEE. V lost 2 bases and J lost 5; bases outside the gene matches: 6. The CDR3 DNA reads as TGTGCCAGCAGCGTGGGGACTAGCGGGAGTATGCACGAGCAGTACTTC. Residues: CASSVGTSGSMHEQYF.

This clone was recorded only once. The V call is TRBV25-1, the J call TRBJ2-2, with no clear D. The CDR3 extends over 14 amino acids. Germline-derived CDR1 and CDR2 are MGHDK and SYGVNS. V was shortened by 2 bases and J by 3 bases, with 7 bases between the two germline ends. CDR3: CASSEIGDTGELFF. The DNA for the CDR3 is TGTGCCAGCAGTGAAATCGGAGACACCGGGGAGCTGTTTTTT.

On this clone: One end of the junction fails to match germline, which may point to a read error. The chain combines TRBV7-8 with TRBJ2-1; no clear D gene. The germline CDR1 and CDR2 sequences are SGHVS and FQNEAQ. The CDR3 length is 12 residues. CDR3 region: CASSFYYDEQFF. DNA for the CDR3: TGTGCCAGCAGCTTTTACTACGATGAGCAGTTCTTC.

The chain recombines TRBV4-3 with TRBJ2-2; D gene ambiguous. Germline-derived CDR1 and CDR2 are LGHNA and YSLEER. The CDR3 has 14 amino acids. With 0 bases removed from V and 4 bases from J, the gap between germline ends came to 6 bases. The CDR3 loop reads CASSQDPATGELFF. CDR3 in DNA: TGCGCCAGCAGCCAAGATCCGGCCACCGGGGAGCTGTTTTTT.

This chain joins TRBV7-3 and TRBJ1-6; D gene uncertain. V lost 3 bases to trimming and J lost 9 bases, with 6 bases between them. Per the germline V gene, CDR1 is SGHTA and CDR2 is FQGTGA. The CDR3 contains 12 residues. The DNA of the CDR3 is TGTGCCAGCAGCTTTAAGGGTTCACCCCTCCACTTT. Its protein product is CASSFKGSPLHF. Supplemented by reference TRBV7-3 and TRBJ1-6, the full variable domain reads GAGVSQTPSNKVTEKGKYVELRCDPISGHTALYWYRQSLGQGPEFLIYFQGTGAADDSGLPNDRFFAVRPEGSVSTLKIQRTERGDSAVYLCASSFKGSPLHFGNGTRLTVT.

The chain carries TRBV7-8 and TRBJ1-5, with D tentatively TRBD1 (5 bases). This CDR3 is built from 16 residues. Trimming removed 1 base at V and 0 bases at J, with 10 bases between. The V gene's germline CDR1 is SGHVS and CDR2 FQNEAQ. CDR3 sequence reads: CASSLDGGYSNQPQHF. CDR3 bases: TGTGCCAGCAGCTTAGACGGGGGTTATAGCAATCAGCCCCAGCATTTT.

This clone has just one count. The rearrangement uses TRBV11-2 and TRBJ2-7; 9 bases fit TRBD1. The CDR3 spans 15 residues. The germline gives CDR1 SGHAT, CDR2 FQNNGV. Trimming at V came to 3 bases and at J to 4 bases, leaving 7 bases not matched to a gene. The CDR3 DNA follows: TGTGCCAGCAGCTTGACCGGGACAGGGCCTTACGAGCAGTACTTC. Its translation: CASSLTGTGPYEQYF.

The chain links TRBV4-3 to TRBJ2-1; D gene uncertain. V dropped 3 bases and J dropped 0 bases, with 6 bases sitting between them. CDR3 length equals 14 residues. Per germline, CDR1 LGHNA and CDR2 YSLEER. The CDR3 region is CASSQASSYNEQFF. The CDR3 nucleotides read TGCGCCAGCAGCCAGGCGAGCTCCTACAATGAGCAGTTCTTC.

The chain joins TRBV4-1 to TRBJ2-5; D remains unclear. The V gene lost 1 base and the J gene lost 2 bases, with 11 bases spanning the gap. Germline CDR1 reads MGHRA; CDR2 reads YSYEKL. This CDR3 has 15 residues. CDR3 DNA: TGCGCCAGCAGCCAAGGACGGGCTAGACAAGAGACCCAGTACTTC. Its protein product is CASSQGRARQETQYF.

The rearrangement joins TRBV4-1 to TRBJ2-1; D gene uncertain. The V gene's germline CDR1 is MGHRA and CDR2 YSYEKL. Trimming stripped 5 bases from V and 8 bases from J, with 10 bases between. The CDR3 contains 12 residues. The CDR3 protein is CASSYRVDEQFF. In nucleotides, the CDR3 is TGCGCCAGCAGCTACAGAGTCGATGAGCAGTTCTTC.

The rearrangement uses TRBV2 and TRBJ2-3; 9 nucleotides line up with TRBD2. Germline V gene data show CDR1 as SNHLY and CDR2 as FYNNEI. V lost 6 bases and J lost 0; bases outside the gene matches: 1. The CDR3 runs 14 residues. CDR3 bases: TGTGCCAGCAGGCTAGCGGGAAGCACAGATACGCAGTATTTT. The encoded protein is CASRLAGSTDTQYF.

This chain joins TRBV5-6 and TRBJ2-3, with D hard to call. Germline V gives CDR1 SGHDT, CDR2 YYEEEE. V was pared by 0 bases and J by 2 bases, with 7 bases between. The CDR3 runs 14 residues. The CDR3, as DNA: TGTGCCAGCAGCTTGGCCGGTACCACAGATACGCAGTATTTT. It yields the protein CASSLAGTTDTQYF.

The chain employs TRBV5-8 and TRBJ2-3; D not certain. This CDR3 is built from 13 residues. Trimming removed 3 bases from V and 1 base from J, with 6 bases in between. CDR1 is SGHTS and CDR2 is YDEGEE in the germline V gene. The DNA of the CDR3 is TGTGCCAGCAGCTACACACGCACAGATACGCAGTATTTT. Its translation is CASSYTRTDTQYF. The full variable domain, rest sourced from reference TRBV5-8 and TRBJ2-3, is EAGVTQSPTHLIKTRGQQATLRCSPISGHTSVYWYQQALGLGLQFLLWYDEGEERNRGNFPPRFSGRQFPNYSSELNVNALELEDSALYLCASSYTRTDTQYFGPGTRLTVL.